This TCR beta chain was recovered during a study of response to subunit inactivated influenza vaccine. TCRdb analysed the RT-PCR reads with MiXCR anew, one entry per CDR3 protein. The sample yields roughly 780,000 distinct CDR3 sequences, around 18% seen once. This clonotype turned up a few times. This specimen consisted of PBMCs from blood, obtained 5 to 6 days after vaccination. The source of this sequence is a man between 45 and 60 years old who received an inactivated influenza vaccine.

The CDR3 region has the DNA TGTGCCAGCAGCCAAGACCGGGACCCTGCCTACAATGAGCAGTTCTTC. This translates into CASSQDRDPAYNEQFF. V is TRBV4-2 and J is TRBJ2-1, with D perhaps assigned TRBD1 or TRBD2 (5 bases each). V was clipped by 0 bases and J by 2 bases, with 11 bases between them. The CDR3 has 16 amino acids. CDR1 is LGHNA and CDR2 is YNFKEQ in the germline V gene.